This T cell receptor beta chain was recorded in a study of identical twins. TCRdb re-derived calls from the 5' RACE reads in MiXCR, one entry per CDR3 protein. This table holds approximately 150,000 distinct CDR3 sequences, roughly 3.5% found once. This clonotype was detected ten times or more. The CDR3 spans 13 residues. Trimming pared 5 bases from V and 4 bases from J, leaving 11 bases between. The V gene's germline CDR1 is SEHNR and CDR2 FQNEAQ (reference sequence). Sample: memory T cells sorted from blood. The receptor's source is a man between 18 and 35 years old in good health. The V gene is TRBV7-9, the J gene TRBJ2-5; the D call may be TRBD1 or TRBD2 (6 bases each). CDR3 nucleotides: TGTGCCAGCAGCGCGTCGGGGGCAGAGACCCAGTACTTC. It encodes CASSASGAETQYF.